The 8 T cell receptor beta chains reported below all come from one sample, sequenced in a study of blood T cell repertoires in COVID-19. Assay used: immunoSEQ multiplex PCR; TCRdb lists only in-frame clones, some missing. This sample has about 40,000 clones; approximately 90% occur once, and the top ten carry approximately 10%. The sample was peripheral blood. Source of these receptors: a woman aged 80 or over with active COVID-19.

The V and J genes are TRBV30 and TRBJ1-5, with D possibly matching TRBD1 (5 bases). From germline, CDR1 is GTSNPN and CDR2 SVGIG (reference sequence). CDR3 length equals 15 residues. V lost 0 bases and J lost 6, with 15 bases in between. CDR3 loop: CAWSVRGGVLQPQHF. As DNA, the CDR3 is TGTGCCTGGAGTGTACGGGGGGGAGTACTTCAGCCCCAGCATTTT.

As concerns this clone: This sample includes further DNA sequences coding for the same CDR3. The genes are TRBV7-8 and TRBJ2-2; tentatively, D is TRBD2 (5 bases). The V end lost 6 bases, the J end lost 10 bases, and 15 bases lay between the germline ends. Germline V CDR1 and CDR2: SGHVS, FQNEAQ. The CDR3 is 13 residues long. Written as DNA, the CDR3 is TGTGCCAGCAGTTTCGGACTCACAGAGGAGCTGTTTTTT. Translated: CASSFGLTEELFF.

This clone was seen a single time. This chain uses TRBV5-6 with TRBJ2-7; TRBD1 aligns across 11 bases. Germline CDR1 SGHDT, CDR2 YYEEEE. The ends lost 4 bases at V and 3 bases at J; junction bases unmatched: 3. The CDR3 contains 14 residues. CDR3 bases: TGTGCCAGCAGCCTGGGACAGGGGGTCTACGAGCAGTACTTC. It translates to CASSLGQGVYEQYF.

This clone was counted a few times. This chain links TRBV7-9 with TRBJ1-1; TRBD1 matches 8 bases. The trim removed 6 bases at V and 4 bases at J, leaving 7 bases unmatched. This CDR3 is built from 14 residues. Germline values: CDR1 SEHNR, CDR2 FQNEAQ (reference sequence). The CDR3 nucleotides read TGTGCCAGCAGTCCGTGGACAGGGCCCACTGAAGCTTTCTTT. As protein: CASSPWTGPTEAFF.

The chain is built from TRBV7-6 and TRBJ2-7, with TRBD1 matching 9 bases. After removal of 1 base from V and 3 bases from J, the junction contained 1 base not matched to a gene. Germline V gene lookup returns CDR1 SGHVS and CDR2 FNYEAQ. The CDR3 contains 14 residues. CDR3 nucleotide sequence: TGTGCCAGCAGCTTAGGGGGACAGGGCTACGAGCAGTACTTC. Translating gives CASSLGGQGYEQYF. Complete variable domain (other parts from reference TRBV7-6 and TRBJ2-7): GAGVSQSPRYKVTKRGQDVALRCDPISGHVSLYWYRQALGQGPEFLTYFNYEAQQDKSGLPNDRFSAERPEGSISTLTIQRTEQRDSAMYRCASSLGGQGYEQYFGPGTRLTVT.

The V gene is TRBV3-1 (or the pseudogene TRBV3-2), the J gene TRBJ2-3, with TRBD1 matching over 10 bases. V was pared by 7 bases and J by 2 bases, with 3 bases of the junction left unmatched. This CDR3 is 14 amino acids long. Per the germline V gene, CDR1 is LGHDT and CDR2 is YNNKEL (reference sequence). The CDR3 DNA reads TGTGCCAGCAATGACAGGGGGCTCACAGATACGCAGTATTTT. It is translated as CASNDRGLTDTQYF.

The genes are TRBV6-5 and TRBJ2-3, with 9 nucleotides matching TRBD2. This CDR3 is built from 14 residues. Losses at the gene ends were 5 bases for V and 1 base for J; bases not matched to a gene: 1. CDR1 and CDR2 from the germline V gene are MNHEY and SVGAGI. In nucleotides, the CDR3 is TGTGCCAGCAGTCGACTAGCGGGCACAGATACGCAGTATTTT. This translates into CASSRLAGTDTQYF.

The V call is TRBV5-6, the J call TRBJ2-5, with 8 nucleotides matching TRBD2. Germline V gene sequence: CDR1 SGHDT, CDR2 YYEEEE. There are 15 residues in the CDR3. Trimming took 2 bases from V and 4 from J; bases not matched to a gene: 7. The CDR3 spells CASSFSGLAGETQYF. The CDR3 DNA sequence: TGTGCCAGCAGCTTCTCCGGACTAGCCGGAGAGACCCAGTACTTC.